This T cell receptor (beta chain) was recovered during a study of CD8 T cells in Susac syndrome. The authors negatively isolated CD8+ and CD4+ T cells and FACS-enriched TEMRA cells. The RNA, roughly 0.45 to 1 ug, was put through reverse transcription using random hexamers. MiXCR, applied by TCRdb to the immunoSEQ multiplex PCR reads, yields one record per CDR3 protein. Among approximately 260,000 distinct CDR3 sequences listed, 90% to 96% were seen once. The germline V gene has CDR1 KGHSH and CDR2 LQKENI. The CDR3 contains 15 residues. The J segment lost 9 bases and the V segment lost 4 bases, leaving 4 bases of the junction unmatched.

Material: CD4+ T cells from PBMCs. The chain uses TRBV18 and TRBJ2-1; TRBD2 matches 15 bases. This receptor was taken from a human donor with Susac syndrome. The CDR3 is CASSRTSGREAEQFF. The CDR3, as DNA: TGTGCCAGCTCACGGACTAGCGGGAGGGAGGCTGAGCAGTTCTTC.